The following is a T cell receptor beta chain sequence with its context. Its antigen has not been determined. Per-base quality was not reported, and no clone a single base away is much larger than it. V lost 4 bases and J lost 4 bases; the stretch between them is 14 bases long. CDR1 and CDR2, looked up from the germline V gene, are MGHRA and YSYEKL. Inclusive of the bounding cysteine and phenylalanine, the CDR3 is 14 residues long. Solely the CDR3 DNA is kept, with 42 bases framed from the first base. Donors formed part of the validation cohort, which comprised some 120 subjects and was distinct from the first cohort of under 750 subjects. The library came from the immunoSEQ multiplex PCR assay. In the source study's methods: A statistical classification framework was developed to diagnose cytomegalovirus status using the catalog of TCR beta chain sequences. Sourced from immuneACCESS, this table was stored by TCRdb with only in-frame sequences that have V and J called. A share of the clones is absent; for the studies checked, an unresolved V gene accounts for under half, and the remainder has no known explanation. The V and J calls and the clone size are those of that table, but D and trimming were determined from the DNA. The sample yields some 210,000 clones; 80% to 90% were counted once. The top ten clones comprise 1.5% to 2% of the sample.

This entry belongs to a study of cytomegalovirus exposure and HLA in healthy donors (dated by TCRdb to 2015 to 2018). For context, the study as a whole: According to a later analysis, one platform produced both the approximately 110 validation repertoires and the 670 or so repertoires of the first cohort. To predict cytomegalovirus infection status, the study brought together high-throughput TCR immunosequencing, statistical association of individual TCRs with disease status, and machine learning. Along with the approximately 650-subject first cohort, a separate validation cohort of roughly 110 different subjects was used. The study aimed to test whether cataloging public T cell receptors could reveal signatures of past pathogen exposure.

The paper's findings and limits, for the study overall: In a later analysis, TCRs clustered in the first cohort were found to also tend to co-occur in the roughly 130 validation repertoires, with approximately 95% of cluster scores above 0. In both the original and validation cohorts, the classifier was reported to diagnose cytomegalovirus status with high specificity and sensitivity. Across donors, most TCR sequences were observed very rarely, whereas some public TCRs were present in many individuals. The validation cohort had no HLA typing available for a later analysis, so co-occurrence within that cohort was assessed over all 120 or so repertoires. The authors suggested that the approach could potentially be generalized to other disease states and immunological phenotypes. A total of 150 to 200 TCR beta chains were listed by the study as associated with cytomegalovirus. In vitro tests confirmed that a few of the cytomegalovirus-associated TCR beta chains recognize cytomegalovirus antigens.

This sequence was found in a woman aged 18-29 years in good health and CMV-seropositive. Source material: PBMCs. The chain is assembled from TRBV4-1 and TRBJ2-7, with a weak D call of TRBD1 (5 bases match). The CDR3 in this case is CASSPDRDGYEQYF. The nucleotide sequence reads TGCGCCAGCAGCCCCGACAGAGATGGATACGAGCAGTACTTC.